The 31 T cell receptor beta chains listed next were all sequenced from one sample in a study of CD8 T cells in ankylosing spondylitis. Study-wide findings and caveats: Seemingly distinctive of ankylosing spondylitis blood was a TCR beta motif formed by eight highly homologous variants.

Each CDR3 protein is one row after TCRdb ran MiXCR on the 5' RACE reads. The sample has tens of thousands of distinct CDR3 sequences; roughly 8.8% are singletons. Their recognized antigens are unknown. The specimen sequenced was blood, either unsorted or a sorted T cell fraction (not recorded which). Receptors originate from a male donor with ankylosing spondylitis.

This clonotype was found many times. The chain couples TRBV12-3 or TRBV12-4 to TRBJ2-1; 8 nucleotides align to TRBD2. V was clipped by 3 bases and J by 3 bases; unmatched bases: 4. This CDR3 region has 15 residues. The CDR3 protein is CASSLGLGNYNEQFF. The CDR3 DNA reads as TGTGCCAGCAGTTTGGGACTAGGGAACTACAATGAGCAGTTCTTC.

The chain combines TRBV5-1 with TRBJ2-1, with TRBD1 matching 8 bases. The CDR3 spans 13 residues. J was trimmed by 9 bases and V by 2 bases; bases with no gene match: 4. Per the germline V gene, CDR1 is SGHRS and CDR2 is YFSETQ. CDR3 residues: CASSFSGGSEQFF. The CDR3 bases are TGCGCCAGCAGCTTCTCAGGGGGCAGTGAGCAGTTCTTC.

This clonotype has a handful of counts. CDR3 sequence reads: CASSFTPPHEQYF. The CDR3 DNA reads TGTGCCAGCAGCTTTACCCCACCCCACGAGCAGTACTTC. V is TRBV11-2 and J is TRBJ2-7; D not resolved. This CDR3 comprises 13 residues. Germline CDR1 reads SGHAT; CDR2 reads FQNNGV. With 3 bases removed from V and 5 bases from J, the gap between germline ends came to 11 bases.

This clonotype has at least ten counts. This chain links TRBV11-2 with TRBJ2-1, with 10 bases lining up with TRBD2. Germline V gene data show CDR1 as SGHAT and CDR2 as FQNNGV. With V trimmed by 2 bases and J by 6 bases, 7 bases remained unmatched. The CDR3 loop spans 16 amino acids. The CDR3 loop reads CASSLPGASGSNEQFF. Here the CDR3 DNA reads TGTGCCAGCAGCTTACCTGGGGCTAGCGGGAGCAATGAGCAGTTCTTC.

The rearrangement uses TRBV20-1 and TRBJ2-1; 13 positions match TRBD2. The trim removed 5 bases at V and 4 bases at J, leaving 14 bases unmatched. Germline values: CDR1 DFQATT, CDR2 SNEGSKA (reference sequence). The CDR3 is 18 amino acids. CDR3 sequence reads: CSAGFGTSGKVMYNEQFF. In nucleotides, the CDR3 is TGCAGTGCTGGGTTCGGGACTAGCGGGAAGGTAATGTACAATGAGCAGTTCTTC.

The table lists this clonotype with a few counts. The chain is built from TRBV13 and TRBJ2-7, with 7 bases lining up with TRBD2. The V gene end was trimmed by 4 bases and the J gene end by 2 bases; junction bases not matched to a gene: 5. The length of the CDR3 is 14 residues. Germline V gene data show CDR1 as PRHDT and CDR2 as FYEKMQ (reference sequence). The CDR3 bases are TGTGCCAGCAGCTCCCGGGGGGTAGCCTACGAGCAGTACTTC. This gives the protein CASSSRGVAYEQYF.

In its sample, this clonotype was seen many times. The chain employs TRBV20-1 and TRBJ1-2; D perhaps matches TRBD1 (6 bases). This CDR3 has 14 amino acids. V lost 0 bases and J 3 bases, leaving 11 bases between the germline ends. Germline-derived CDR1 and CDR2 are DFQATT and SNEGSKA (reference sequence). The DNA of the CDR3 is TGCAGTGCTAGAGAGCTTGGGGGCCACTATGGCTACACCTTC. This gives the protein CSARELGGHYGYTF.

The rearrangement links TRBV5-6 to TRBJ1-5, with 7 bases identical to TRBD1. V was clipped by 0 bases and J by 6 bases; unmatched bases: 12. Germline V lookup: CDR1 SGHDT, CDR2 YYEEEE. The CDR3 runs 17 residues. CDR3 protein: CASSLAQGIGGGQPQHF. As DNA, the CDR3 is TGTGCCAGCAGCTTGGCCCAGGGGATAGGGGGCGGTCAGCCCCAGCATTTT.

This clonotype was found a few times. This chain joins TRBV12-3 or TRBV12-4 and TRBJ1-2; the match to TRBD1 covers 7 bases. With 3 bases clipped from V and 6 bases from J, the junction kept 4 bases outside the gene matches. This CDR3 is built from 13 residues. The CDR3 DNA follows: TGTGCCAGCAGTTTTGGACAGGTCGATGGCTACACCTTC. Encoded protein: CASSFGQVDGYTF.

This clonotype was counted at least ten times. The CDR3 here is CASKAGLFGEQFF. The CDR3 DNA reads as TGTGCCAGCAAAGCGGGGTTGTTCGGTGAGCAGTTCTTC. The genes are TRBV9 and TRBJ2-1, with 7 nucleotides matching TRBD2. Germline lookup yields CDR1 SGDLS and CDR2 YYNGEE. This CDR3 has 13 residues. J was trimmed by 9 bases and V by 6 bases; bases with no gene match: 9. The whole variable domain, remainder taken from reference TRBV9 and TRBJ2-1, is DSGVTQTPKHLITATGQRVTLRCSPRSGDLSVYWYQQSLDQGLQFLIQYYNGEERAKGNILERFSAQQFPDLHSELNLSSLELGDSALYFCASKAGLFGEQFFGPGTRLTVL.

The chain has TRBV4-2 and TRBJ1-5; D ambiguous. There are 15 residues in the CDR3. Trimming stripped 0 bases from V and 0 bases from J, with 6 bases between. Germline values: CDR1 LGHNA, CDR2 YNFKEQ. DNA for the CDR3: TGTGCCAGCAGCCAAGAATTGGCTAGCAATCAGCCCCAGCATTTT. Its protein is CASSQELASNQPQHF.

This clonotype has more than one count but fewer than ten. The chain uses TRBV7-9 and TRBJ1-1; TRBD1 agrees at 9 bases. The CDR3 loop spans 14 amino acids. Germline CDR1 SEHNR, CDR2 FQNEAQ (reference sequence). Trimming cost V 6 bases and J 1 base; bases outside gene matches: 3. Written as DNA, the CDR3 is TGTGCCAGCAGGGGGACAGGGACGAACACTGAAGCTTTCTTT. Its protein product is CASRGTGTNTEAFF.

The chain carries TRBV7-6 and TRBJ2-1; 8 bases are a match to TRBD2. Unmatched junction bases numbered 3, after V lost 3 bases and J lost 5 bases. The CDR3 length is 14 residues. Germline-derived CDR1 and CDR2 are SGHVS and FNYEAQ. The CDR3 nucleotides are TGTGCCAGCAGCTTTGGAGCGGGAGACAATGAGCAGTTCTTC. Amino acids: CASSFGAGDNEQFF.

As to this clonotype: A read error may produce the germline difference seen at one junction end. The J gene is TRBJ2-1, the V gene TRBV12-5; 8 nucleotides agree with TRBD1. The germline gives CDR1 LGHNT, CDR2 FRNRAP. The CDR3 loop spans 10 amino acids. The CDR3 bases are TGTGCTAGTGGTCTCGGACAGGGACTCTTC. The encoded protein is CASGLGQGLF.

This clonotype was seen ten or more times. The chain employs TRBV7-9 and TRBJ2-1; the match to TRBD2 covers 8 bases. This CDR3 spans 12 amino acids. Per the germline V gene, CDR1 is SEHNR and CDR2 is FQNEAQ (reference sequence). CDR3 DNA sequence: TGTGCTACTAGCGGCTCCTACAATGAGCAGTTCTTC. Protein sequence: CATSGSYNEQFF.

This clonotype was found a few times. The rearrangement joins TRBV13 to TRBJ2-7; D gene uncertain. CDR1 and CDR2 from the germline V gene are PRHDT and FYEKMQ (reference sequence). Between the trimmed V and J ends, which lost 3 bases and 5 bases, there was a span of 17 bases. The CDR3 contains 15 residues. This CDR3 reads CASSFTITDIHEQYF. DNA for the CDR3: TGTGCCAGCAGCTTTACGATCACCGATATCCACGAGCAGTACTTC.

This clonotype was seen a few times. CDR3 DNA sequence: TGCAGCGTTGGGCCAGGGGACACAGATACGCAGTATTTT. Its translation is CSVGPGDTDTQYF. The chain is built from TRBV29-1 and TRBJ2-3; TRBD1 is a possible D gene (6 bases). The germline gives CDR1 SQVTM, CDR2 ANQGSEA. V was cut by 4 bases and J by 2 bases, with 10 bases left in between. The CDR3 is 13 amino acids.

The sample holds many counts of this clonotype. The chain combines TRBV5-5 with TRBJ2-5; D perhaps matches TRBD2 (6 bases). V gave up 3 bases and J gave up 5 bases, with 20 bases separating them. The CDR3 has 16 amino acids. From germline, CDR1 is SGHKS and CDR2 YYEKEE (reference sequence). This chain's CDR3 is CASSWGDLFMGETQYF. The CDR3 nucleotides are TGTGCCAGCAGCTGGGGGGACCTCTTTATGGGCGAGACCCAGTACTTC.

This clonotype appeared a few times. The J gene is TRBJ1-6, the V gene TRBV10-3, with 8 bases that match TRBD1. Trimming removed 1 base from V and 7 bases from J; junction bases left unmatched: 6. Germline V CDR1 and CDR2: ENHRY, SYGVKD. The length of the CDR3 is 16 residues. The CDR3 DNA follows: TGTGCCATCAGTGAGTTGAGACAGGGGTCAAATTCACCCCTCCACTTT. Amino acids: CAISELRQGSNSPLHF.

The chain combines TRBV6-1 with TRBJ2-7; D not certain. Germline V gene lookup returns CDR1 MNHNS and CDR2 SASEGT. The germline V and J ends were trimmed by 1 base and 2 bases, with 6 bases remaining between them. The CDR3 extends over 13 amino acids. CDR3 sequence (DNA): TGTGCCAGCAGTGAAGGGCAGCCCTACGAGCAGTACGTC. Encoded protein: CASSEGQPYEQYV.

This clonotype was seen repeatedly, ten times or more. The chain combines TRBV15 with TRBJ2-1, with 9 positions matching TRBD2. The CDR3 runs to 16 residues. The trim removed 6 bases at V and 4 bases at J, leaving 10 bases unmatched. Germline lookup yields CDR1 LNHNV and CDR2 YYDKDF (reference sequence). The chain's CDR3 is CATRAREGLAYNEQFF. In DNA, the CDR3 is TGTGCCACCAGAGCGCGGGAGGGCTTGGCTTACAATGAGCAGTTCTTC.

Many counts were recorded for this clonotype. This chain joins TRBV5-1 and TRBJ1-1, with a possible D match to TRBD1 (6 bases). The CDR3 has 18 residues. The germline gives CDR1 SGHRS, CDR2 YFSETQ. Trimming removed 0 bases from V and 0 bases from J, with 18 bases in between. Written as DNA, the CDR3 is TGCGCCAGCAGCTTGGATTCTTTGGACAGTTTAATGAACACTGAAGCTTTCTTT. It is translated as CASSLDSLDSLMNTEAFF.

The V gene is TRBV5-6, the J gene TRBJ2-7; possible D gene TRBD2, 7 bases. With 0 bases removed from V and 3 bases from J, the gap between germline ends came to 10 bases. Germline V lookup: CDR1 SGHDT, CDR2 YYEEEE. This CDR3 is 14 amino acids long. As DNA, the CDR3 is TGTGCCAGCAGCTTGGAGGGGGGGGTCTACGAGCAGTACGTC. This sequence encodes CASSLEGGVYEQYV.

This clonotype occurred many times. This chain uses TRBV12-3 or TRBV12-4 with TRBJ2-1, with 12 nucleotides matching TRBD2. The J segment lost 9 bases and the V segment lost 3 bases, leaving 6 bases of the junction unmatched. The CDR3 length is 15 residues. CDR3 bases: TGTGCCAGCAGTTTCGGACTAGCGGGACAGTGTGAGCAGTTCTTC. Amino acid sequence: CASSFGLAGQCEQFF.

This clonotype was observed at least ten times. The chain employs TRBV11-1 and TRBJ2-1; D is ambiguous. The CDR3 totals 11 residues. Germline CDR1 and CDR2: SGHAT and FQDESV (reference sequence). The CDR3 sequence: CATKIRNEQFF. For the CDR3, the DNA is TGTGCGACAAAAATAAGGAATGAGCAGTTCTTC.

Only a few counts were recorded for this clonotype. V usage is TRBV25-1 and J usage is TRBJ2-7; perhaps TRBD1 as D (6 bases). The CDR3 runs to 14 residues. The germline gives CDR1 MGHDK, CDR2 SYGVNS. Trimming took 3 bases from V and 0 from J, leaving 9 bases between them. In DNA, the CDR3 is TGTGCCAGCAGTGATATGGGGGCCTCCTACGAGCAGTACTTC. This encodes CASSDMGASYEQYF.

This clonotype was detected ten times or more. The rearrangement joins TRBV9 to TRBJ1-2; weak D call: TRBD1 (5 bases). The CDR3 contains 20 residues. Germline CDR1 is SGDLS and CDR2 is YYNGEE. Between the trimmed V and J ends, which lost 0 bases and 3 bases, there was a span of 27 bases. The CDR3 DNA reads TGTGCCAGCAGCGTAGAGGGAGTGGAGGACATCCTCTTATCTGACTATGGCTACACCTTC. Residues: CASSVEGVEDILLSDYGYTF.

This clonotype came up a few times. The gene calls are TRBV6-5 and TRBJ2-1; 10 nucleotides agree with TRBD2. This CDR3 spans 15 amino acids. Germline V gene sequence: CDR1 MNHEY, CDR2 SVGAGI. J lost 9 bases, V lost 5 bases, and 10 bases had no gene match. In DNA form, the CDR3 reads TGTGCCAGCAGTCACCCAGCGGGAGGGTTAAGTGAGCAGTTCTTC. Protein: CASSHPAGGLSEQFF.

This chain joins TRBV20-1 and TRBJ2-5; D assignment may be TRBD1 or TRBD2 (5 bases each). Germline CDR1 DFQATT, CDR2 SNEGSKA (reference sequence). This CDR3 contains 16 residues. DNA of the CDR3: TGCTGTGTACTTGGGACGGTGGGGGAAGAGGTCGAGACCCAGTACTTC. Protein: CCVLGTVGEEVETQYF.

This clonotype was picked up many times. This chain connects TRBV20-1 to TRBJ1-2; TRBD1 matches 7 bases. The CDR3 has 13 residues. The junction had 5 bases not matched to a gene; V was cut back by 5 bases and J by 2 bases. Germline V gene lookup returns CDR1 DFQATT and CDR2 SNEGSKA (reference sequence). For the CDR3, the DNA is TGCAGTGCTTCTCAGGGGGTAAACTATGGCTACACCTTC. Residues: CSASQGVNYGYTF.

This clonotype has just a few counts. The rearrangement links TRBV7-9 to TRBJ1-4, with TRBD1 matching 7 bases. The CDR3 has 13 amino acids. V dropped 7 bases and J dropped 6; count of bases not matched to a gene: 5. Germline V lookup: CDR1 SEHNR, CDR2 FQNEAQ (reference sequence). The CDR3 bases are TGTGCCAGCACGGCAGGGGGGCATGAAAAACTGTTTTTT. Translating it yields CASTAGGHEKLFF.